Below, 31 T cell receptor beta chains from the same sample are listed, as sequenced in a study of blood T cell repertoires in COVID-19. Libraries were prepared by immunoSEQ multiplex PCR; TCRdb keeps only in-frame clonotypes and omits some of them. Of about 66,000 clones listed, over 80% are singletons. The material sequenced was peripheral blood. Every receptor here comes from a human donor in a cohort sampled during active COVID-19.

The chain links TRBV4-3 to TRBJ2-7, with TRBD2 matching 10 bases. From germline, CDR1 is LGHNA and CDR2 YSLEER. The CDR3 is made up of 19 amino acids. V dropped 0 bases and J dropped 2; count of bases not matched to a gene: 13. CDR3 residues: CASSQDRGAGGLLPYEQYF. In nucleotides, the CDR3 is TGCGCCAGCAGCCAAGATCGGGGAGCGGGGGGGCTTTTGCCCTACGAGCAGTACTTC.

This chain joins TRBV7-2 and TRBJ2-7; 11 nucleotides agree with TRBD2. This CDR3 has 13 residues. Losses at the gene ends were 5 bases for V and 7 bases for J; bases not matched to a gene: 4. Looked up from germline, CDR1 is SGHTA and CDR2 is FQGNSA. The CDR3 bases are TGTGCCAGCAGCCCTAGCGGGGGGTGGGAGCAGTACTTC. Protein sequence: CASSPSGGWEQYF.

The chain joins TRBV5-1 to TRBJ2-3; 7 positions match TRBD1. The CDR3 totals 14 residues. CDR1 is SGHRS and CDR2 is YFSETQ in the germline V gene. The V segment lost 4 bases and the J segment 0 bases; nucleotides outside the gene matches: 2. This chain's CDR3 is CASSLGGSTDTQYF. The CDR3 DNA reads TGCGCCAGCAGCCTAGGGGGCAGCACAGATACGCAGTATTTT.

The CDR3 region is CASSQALLQETQYF. DNA for the CDR3: TGTGCCAGCAGCCAAGCACTCCTTCAAGAGACCCAGTACTTC. The rearrangement joins TRBV3-1 (or the pseudogene TRBV3-2) to TRBJ2-5; D is ambiguous. The CDR3 is 14 residues long. V lost 1 base, J lost 2 bases, and 8 bases lay in between. Germline CDR1 reads LGHDT; CDR2 reads YNNKEL (reference sequence).

The CDR3 is CASRWTERNYGYTF. As DNA, the CDR3 is TGTGCCAGTAGATGGACAGAGCGCAACTATGGCTACACCTTC. The rearrangement links TRBV19 to TRBJ1-2; D is perhaps TRBD1 (6 bases). Looked up from germline, CDR1 is LNHDA and CDR2 is SQIVND (reference sequence). The CDR3 contains 14 residues. V was pared by 6 bases and J by 2 bases, with 13 bases between. Together with reference TRBV19 and TRBJ1-2, the CDR3 gives the full variable domain: DGGITQSPKYLFRKEGQNVTLSCEQNLNHDAMYWYRQDPGQGLRLIYYSQIVNDFQKGDIAEGYSVSREKKESFPLTVTSAQKNPTAFYLCASRWTERNYGYTFGSGTRLTVV.

This chain connects TRBV6-5 to TRBJ1-1, with TRBD1 matching over 10 bases. The V and J ends lost 4 bases and 3 bases, in that order; junction bases with no gene match: 5. The CDR3 is made up of 15 amino acids. CDR1 and CDR2 (germline): MNHEY, SVGAGI. DNA of the CDR3: TGTGCCAGCAGTTCGAGACAGGGGGCGCACACTGAAGCTTTCTTT. Protein sequence: CASSSRQGAHTEAFF.

This clone was counted a single time. The chain combines TRBV3-1 (or the pseudogene TRBV3-2) with TRBJ1-1; 7 bases align to TRBD1. CDR3 length: 15 residues. Germline V gene lookup returns CDR1 LGHDT and CDR2 YNNKEL (reference sequence). V trimming: 6 bases; J trimming: 0 bases; junction bases outside the gene matches: 7. CDR3 loop: CASRGGTVMNTEAFF. In DNA form, the CDR3 reads TGTGCCAGCAGGGGCGGGACAGTCATGAACACTGAAGCTTTCTTT.

The gene calls are TRBV2 and TRBJ2-2; 10 bases line up with TRBD1. Germline values: CDR1 SNHLY, CDR2 FYNNEI. Trimming removed 4 bases from V and 6 bases from J; junction bases left unmatched: 5. There are 15 residues in the CDR3. Written as DNA, the CDR3 is TGTGCCAGCAGTGGCCGGGACAGGGGTTCCGGGGAGCTGTTTTTT. Translated: CASSGRDRGSGELFF.

The rearrangement uses TRBV5-1 and TRBJ2-1; the match to TRBD2 covers 12 bases. Germline lookup yields CDR1 SGHRS and CDR2 YFSETQ. J lost 14 bases, V lost 0 bases, and 3 bases had no gene match. The CDR3 contains 13 residues. The CDR3 bases are TGCGCCAGCAGCTTGGGACTAGCGGGGGCGAAGTTCTTC. It translates to CASSLGLAGAKFF. The entire variable domain, with the rest obtained from reference TRBV5-1 and TRBJ2-1, is as follows: KAGVTQTPRYLIKTRGQQVTLSCSPISGHRSVSWYQQTPGQGLQFLFEYFSETQRNKGNFPGRFSGRQFSNSRSEMNVSTLELGDSALYLCASSLGLAGAKFFGPGTRLTVL.

The chain carries TRBV18 and TRBJ1-4, with 10 bases fitting TRBD1. The trim removed 6 bases at V and 7 bases at J, leaving 14 bases unmatched. Germline V gives CDR1 KGHSH, CDR2 LQKENI. The CDR3 contains 17 residues. The CDR3 nucleotides are TGTGCCAGCTCGCCCCGGACAGGGGGTTCGCTCGGTGAAAAACTGTTTTTT. This sequence encodes CASSPRTGGSLGEKLFF.

This rearrangement joins TRBV19 to TRBJ1-4, with D possibly TRBD1 on 6 matching bases. Germline V gene sequence: CDR1 LNHDA, CDR2 SQIVND (reference sequence). The CDR3 covers 16 residues. Trimming pared 9 bases from V and 1 base from J, leaving 18 bases between. DNA of the CDR3: TGTGCCAGCCTCAGGGGAGCAGGAGTAACTAATGAAAAACTGTTTTTT. Translation gives CASLRGAGVTNEKLFF. Looking up the rest from reference TRBV19 and TRBJ1-4 gives the full variable domain: DGGITQSPKYLFRKEGQNVTLSCEQNLNHDAMYWYRQDPGQGLRLIYYSQIVNDFQKGDIAEGYSVSREKKESFPLTVTSAQKNPTAFYLCASLRGAGVTNEKLFFGSGTQLSVL.

This chain uses TRBV6-5 with TRBJ1-2; TRBD1 agrees at 7 bases. This CDR3 contains 14 residues. The J segment lost 4 bases and the V segment lost 6 bases, leaving 8 bases of the junction unmatched. Germline V CDR1 and CDR2: MNHEY, SVGAGI. CDR3 region: CASSLEGAAYGYTF. CDR3 coding DNA: TGTGCCAGCAGCCTTGAGGGGGCGGCCTATGGCTACACCTTC.

This clone has a single count. The chain couples TRBV5-1 to TRBJ2-1; the match to TRBD2 covers 13 bases. V shed 4 bases, J shed 6 bases, and the junction held 10 bases outside the gene matches. The CDR3 totals 17 residues. Per germline, CDR1 SGHRS and CDR2 YFSETQ. Here the CDR3 reads CASSNGPGLAGSNEQFF. The DNA for the CDR3 is TGCGCCAGCAGCAACGGACCGGGACTAGCGGGGTCCAATGAGCAGTTCTTC.

The CDR3 sequence is CASGGGRETDTQYF. In nucleotides, the CDR3 is TGTGCCAGCGGGGGGGGTCGAGAAACAGATACGCAGTATTTT. The V gene is TRBV27, the J gene TRBJ2-3, with TRBD2 identical over 7 bases. The length of the CDR3 is 14 residues. From germline, CDR1 is MNHEY and CDR2 SMNVEV (reference sequence). Trimming at V came to 8 bases and at J to 3 bases, leaving 8 bases not matched to a gene.

This chain links TRBV15 with TRBJ2-7, with a tentative D call TRBD2 (6 bases). This CDR3 has 16 residues. V shed 1 base and J shed 6 bases, with 19 bases lying between them. Germline V CDR1 and CDR2: LNHNV, YYDKDF (reference sequence). The chain's CDR3 is CATSRGGRLASTEQYF. CDR3 in DNA: TGTGCCACCAGCAGAGGAGGACGGCTAGCGAGCACCGAGCAGTACTTC.

This clone appeared a single time. J is TRBJ1-1 and V is TRBV7-2; 12 bases fit TRBD1. In germline, CDR1 is SGHTA, CDR2 FQGNSA. This CDR3 region has 16 residues. V trimming: 4 bases; J trimming: 1 base; junction bases outside the gene matches: 4. The CDR3 protein is CASSSGTGGANTEAFF. DNA for the CDR3: TGTGCCAGCAGCTCAGGGACAGGGGGCGCGAACACTGAAGCTTTCTTT. The complete variable domain, with remaining parts taken from reference TRBV7-2 and TRBJ1-1, reads GAGVSQSPSNKVTEKGKDVELRCDPISGHTALYWYRQSLGQGLEFLIYFQGNSAPDKSGLPSDRFSAERTGGSVSTLTIQRTQQEDSAVYLCASSSGTGGANTEAFFGQGTRLTVV.

This clone was detected a few times. This chain links TRBV7-2 with TRBJ2-1; 7 bases are a match to TRBD1. Germline V lookup: CDR1 SGHTA, CDR2 FQGNSA. The CDR3 covers 15 residues. Germline trimming cut 2 bases from V and 2 bases from J; bases unmatched to any gene: 3. The CDR3 loop reads CASSLSQGAYNEQFF. The CDR3 region has the DNA TGTGCCAGCAGCTTAAGCCAGGGGGCCTACAATGAGCAGTTCTTC.

The chain combines TRBV10-1 with TRBJ2-1; D perhaps matches TRBD2 (6 bases). There are 17 residues in the CDR3. Between the trimmed V and J ends, which lost 2 bases and 0 bases, there was a span of 14 bases. Germline CDR1 WNHNN, CDR2 SYGVQD (reference sequence). CDR3 bases: TGCGCCAGCAGTGAGGTCGGGCGGGAATTCTCCTACAATGAGCAGTTCTTC. It yields the protein CASSEVGREFSYNEQFF.

This chain connects TRBV9 to TRBJ2-1, with 7 bases identical to TRBD2. The CDR3 is 17 amino acids. Trimming took 3 bases from V and 0 from J; bases not matched to a gene: 9. Germline CDR1 reads SGDLS; CDR2 reads YYNGEE. In DNA form, the CDR3 reads TGTGCCAGCAGCGCGAAACCTCTAGCGGACTCCTACAATGAGCAGTTCTTC. Translation: CASSAKPLADSYNEQFF.

The rearrangement links TRBV19 to TRBJ2-4, with 10 positions matching TRBD1. The CDR3 is made up of 15 amino acids. V shed 7 bases, J shed 0 bases, and the junction held 3 bases outside the gene matches. Per germline, CDR1 LNHDA and CDR2 SQIVND (reference sequence). In DNA form, the CDR3 reads TGTGCCAGTATCGGGACAGGGGAAGCCAAAAACATTCAGTACTTC. It translates to CASIGTGEAKNIQYF. The full variable domain, completed using reference TRBV19 and TRBJ2-4, is DGGITQSPKYLFRKEGQNVTLSCEQNLNHDAMYWYRQDPGQGLRLIYYSQIVNDFQKGDIAEGYSVSREKKESFPLTVTSAQKNPTAFYLCASIGTGEAKNIQYFGAGTRLSVL.

V and J are TRBV4-3 and TRBJ2-1, with D tentatively TRBD1 (6 bases). The CDR3 runs 13 residues. Germline-derived CDR1 and CDR2 are LGHNA and YSLEER. Between the trimmed V and J ends, which lost 3 bases and 6 bases, there was a span of 9 bases. In DNA, the CDR3 is TGCGCCAGCAGCCATATAGGGGGCAATGAGCAGTTCTTC. Translating gives CASSHIGGNEQFF.

J is TRBJ2-1 and V is TRBV7-3; D may be TRBD2 (6 bases). The CDR3 totals 13 residues. Trimming took 2 bases from V and 7 from J, leaving 9 bases between them. Germline V gene data show CDR1 as SGHTA and CDR2 as FQGTGA. The CDR3 loop is CASSLAGTNEQFF. The CDR3 DNA sequence: TGTGCCAGCAGCTTAGCGGGGACTAATGAGCAGTTCTTC.

The chain combines TRBV7-2 with TRBJ1-2; 8 nucleotides agree with TRBD1. With 1 base clipped from V and 7 bases from J, the junction kept 5 bases outside the gene matches. Germline values: CDR1 SGHTA, CDR2 FQGNSA. The CDR3 spans 14 residues. The CDR3 DNA reads as TGTGCCAGCAGCTTAGATCAGGGGGCTCGTGGCTACACCTTC. Amino acid sequence: CASSLDQGARGYTF.

This sequence joins TRBV4-1 and TRBJ2-5, with D possibly being TRBD2 (6 bases). V lost 4 bases to trimming and J lost 0 bases, with 12 bases between them. The CDR3 contains 15 residues. CDR1 is MGHRA, CDR2 YSYEKL, per germline. The DNA for the CDR3 is TGCGCCAGCAGCCGGGACCGGGACTACCAAGAGACCCAGTACTTC. Translating it yields CASSRDRDYQETQYF.

The genes are TRBV18 and TRBJ2-7; D gene unclear. The CDR3 has 13 residues. Looked up from germline, CDR1 is KGHSH and CDR2 is LQKENI. The V gene lost 5 bases and the J gene lost 0 bases, with 8 bases spanning the gap. Here the CDR3 DNA reads TGTGCCAGCTCATCTATGGTCTCCTACGAGCAGTACTTC. It codes for CASSSMVSYEQYF.

This clone was counted once. The rearrangement uses TRBV5-6 and TRBJ1-3; D gene unclear. The CDR3 consists of 16 residues. Per the germline V gene, CDR1 is SGHDT and CDR2 is YYEEEE. V lost 0 bases and J 3 bases, leaving 13 bases between the germline ends. The CDR3 here is CASSLDPLSSGNTIYF. CDR3 in DNA: TGTGCCAGCAGCTTGGATCCGCTATCTAGTGGAAACACCATATATTTT.

The J gene is TRBJ1-3, the V gene TRBV9; D ambiguous. Germline V lookup: CDR1 SGDLS, CDR2 YYNGEE. The germline V and J ends were trimmed by 1 base and 4 bases, with 6 bases remaining between them. CDR3 length: 13 residues. The CDR3 loop is CASSVTDGNTIYF. The CDR3 DNA reads TGTGCCAGCAGCGTAACAGACGGAAACACCATATATTTT.

This clone appeared a single time. The rearrangement joins TRBV27 to TRBJ2-7; unclear D gene. Trimming left V 2 bases short and J 1 base short, with 9 bases between. CDR1 is MNHEY and CDR2 is SMNVEV in the germline V gene (reference sequence). The CDR3 contains 14 residues. CDR3 sequence reads: CASSLQVHSYEQYF. The CDR3 region has the DNA TGTGCCAGCAGTTTACAGGTCCATTCCTACGAGCAGTACTTC.

The genes are TRBV5-1 and TRBJ1-4, with D perhaps TRBD1 (5 bases). The CDR3 has 14 residues. V lost 4 bases and J 3 bases, leaving 10 bases between the germline ends. Germline V gene sequence: CDR1 SGHRS, CDR2 YFSETQ. CDR3 in DNA: TGCGCCAGCAGCCCGACAGCAGCTAATGAAAAACTGTTTTTT. Translating gives CASSPTAANEKLFF.

This chain joins TRBV29-1 and TRBJ1-1; unclear D gene. The V end lost 7 bases, the J end lost 1 base, and 10 bases lay between the germline ends. Germline CDR1 reads SQVTM; CDR2 reads ANQGSEA. The CDR3 contains 12 residues. DNA for the CDR3: TGCAGCGGAGGGAGGCCGAACACTGAAGCTTTCTTT. Its translation: CSGGRPNTEAFF.

V is TRBV7-3 and J is TRBJ1-1, with D uncertain. The germline V and J ends were trimmed by 3 bases and 7 bases, with 12 bases remaining between them. The CDR3 extends over 13 amino acids. CDR1 SGHTA and CDR2 FQGTGA come from the germline V gene. CDR3 protein: CASSLDGNGEAFF. The DNA for the CDR3 is TGTGCCAGCAGCTTGGACGGGAACGGTGAAGCTTTCTTT.